This T cell receptor beta chain was documented in a study of blood T cell repertoires in COVID-19. This CDR3 comprises 20 residues. The germline V and J ends were trimmed by 4 bases and 4 bases, with 30 bases remaining between them. The germline gives CDR1 MNHEY, CDR2 SVGEGT. Profiling relied on immunoSEQ multiplex PCR, and the TCRdb table lists in-frame clones only, not all of them. The sample shows 120,000 to 150,000 clones, over 70% of them seen only once. Sequencing was performed on peripheral blood. The sequence was obtained from a man aged 45-65 years who had recovered from COVID-19. The V and J genes are TRBV6-2 or TRBV6-3 and TRBJ2-3; perhaps TRBD2 as D (5 bases). The CDR3 reads CASSSYYSDLPAEVADTQYF. As DNA, the CDR3 is TGTGCCAGCAGTTCCTACTATTCCGATCTTCCAGCGGAGGTGGCAGATACGCAGTATTTT.